This entry lists 13 T cell receptor beta chains sequenced from one sample in a study of OX40 agonist ivuxolimab in advanced cancers. Clones were read by immunoSEQ multiplex PCR, and TCRdb kept only the in-frame ones, dropping some. The profile shows 15,000 to 20,000 clones, just over 85% of them singletons. The sample here was CD4+ or CD8+ T cells sorted from blood, taken in a trial of the OX40 agonist ivuxolimab. The receptor set was obtained from an adult with an advanced solid tumor such as melanoma, head and neck, liver or kidney cancer.

The rearrangement joins TRBV5-1 to TRBJ1-2, with TRBD1 matching over 8 bases. This CDR3 is 16 amino acids long. CDR1 is SGHRS, CDR2 YFSETQ, per germline. Trimming cost V 3 bases and J 2 bases; bases outside gene matches: 9. The DNA for the CDR3 is TGCGCCAGCAGCTCCCCAGGGGGCTCAGGGAACTATGGCTACACCTTC. It yields the protein CASSSPGGSGNYGYTF.

This chain links TRBV28 with TRBJ1-1, with D perhaps TRBD1 (6 bases). The germline gives CDR1 MDHEN, CDR2 SYDVKM. This CDR3 is 18 amino acids long. The V end was cut by 5 bases, the J end by 5 bases, with 27 bases between. CDR3 DNA sequence: TGTGCCAGCAGTCCCAACCCACTCCGCAGGGGCAAGAGGACTGAAGCTTTCTTT. Translation gives CASSPNPLRRGKRTEAFF.

This clone was found once. The gene calls are TRBV5-4 and TRBJ2-4; TRBD2 might be the D (5 bases). The CDR3 has 16 residues. Germline V gene sequence: CDR1 SGHNT, CDR2 YYREEE (reference sequence). V gave up 5 bases and J gave up 0 bases, with 15 bases separating them. Written as DNA, the CDR3 is TGTGCCAGCAGTTCCCCTGGACTTCTAGCCAAAAACATTCAGTACTTC. Its protein product is CASSSPGLLAKNIQYF.

This clone was seen only a few times. V is TRBV27 and J is TRBJ2-7; D is perhaps TRBD2 (6 bases). The CDR3 consists of 12 residues. Germline V CDR1 and CDR2: MNHEY, SMNVEV (reference sequence). V lost 8 bases and J 2 bases, leaving 10 bases between the germline ends. CDR3 loop: CASQEGPYEQYF. The CDR3 nucleotides read TGTGCCAGCCAGGAGGGCCCCTACGAGCAGTACTTC.

The chain has TRBV7-8 and TRBJ1-1, with TRBD1 identical over 8 bases. This CDR3 spans 17 amino acids. After removal of 1 base from V and 7 bases from J, the junction contained 14 bases not matched to a gene. Germline lookup yields CDR1 SGHVS and CDR2 FQNEAQ. In DNA form, the CDR3 reads TGTGCCAGCAGCTTAGGCAGGGGGCTTGGTTTCGGTAGTGAAGCTTTCTTT. Amino acid sequence: CASSLGRGLGFGSEAFF.

CDR3 residues: CASSLGTGEGIAKNIQYF. The DNA of the CDR3 is TGCGCCAGCAGCCTCGGGACAGGGGAGGGGATAGCCAAAAACATTCAGTACTTC. The J gene is TRBJ2-4, the V gene TRBV5-1; 10 bases map to TRBD1. This CDR3 is 18 amino acids long. Germline trimming cut 4 bases from V and 0 bases from J; bases unmatched to any gene: 10. Germline CDR1 SGHRS, CDR2 YFSETQ. Looking up the rest from reference TRBV5-1 and TRBJ2-4 gives the full variable domain: KAGVTQTPRYLIKTRGQQVTLSCSPISGHRSVSWYQQTPGQGLQFLFEYFSETQRNKGNFPGRFSGRQFSNSRSEMNVSTLELGDSALYLCASSLGTGEGIAKNIQYFGAGTRLSVL.

V usage is TRBV29-1 and J usage is TRBJ1-3; D unresolved. V was pared by 0 bases and J by 0 bases, with 12 bases between. Per the germline V gene, CDR1 is SQVTM and CDR2 is ANQGSEA. The CDR3 runs to 16 residues. This CDR3 reads CSVEDVGPLSGNTIYF. The CDR3 DNA is TGCAGCGTTGAAGATGTGGGCCCGCTCTCTGGAAACACCATATATTTT.

This clone was seen only a few times. It may be a read error: a sequence one base away is much more abundant. In the same sample, other DNA sequences code for this CDR3. The rearrangement links TRBV6-6 to TRBJ1-5; possibly TRBD1 for D (5 bases). The CDR3 extends over 15 amino acids. Trimming cost V 0 bases and J 0 bases, with 6 bases left between them. Germline CDR1 and CDR2: MNHNY and SVGAGI (reference sequence). CDR3 sequence reads: CASSYSGGSNQPQHF. CDR3 DNA sequence: TGTGCCAGCAGTTACTCGGGGGGTAGCAATCAGCCCCAGCATTTT.

About this clone itself: Germline is not matched at one junction end, which may reflect a read error. This chain connects TRBV7-7 to TRBJ2-1; a weak D match, TRBD1 (6 bases). CDR1 SSHAT and CDR2 FNYEAQ come from the germline V gene (reference sequence). This CDR3 spans 15 amino acids. This CDR3 reads CASSLGTGPYNEQFF. The CDR3 DNA reads as TGTGCTAGCAGCTTAGGAACAGGGCCCTACAATGAGCAGTTCTTC.

This rearrangement joins TRBV7-9 to TRBJ2-5; D might be TRBD2 (5 bases). The V and J ends lost 4 bases and 0 bases respectively, with 12 bases between them. Germline V lookup: CDR1 SEHNR, CDR2 FQNEAQ (reference sequence). The CDR3 sequence is 15 residues long. As DNA, the CDR3 is TGTGCCAGCAGCTCCCCGGCGGGTTACCAAGAGACCCAGTACTTC. Translation: CASSSPAGYQETQYF.

This chain connects TRBV6-5 to TRBJ2-1; D gene unclear. CDR1 is MNHEY and CDR2 is SVGAGI in the germline V gene. The CDR3 extends over 11 amino acids. V was shortened by 4 bases and J by 8 bases, with 6 bases between the two germline ends. CDR3 nucleotide sequence: TGTGCCAGCAGTTGGCCCGATGAGCAGTTCTTC. Its protein is CASSWPDEQFF.

V gene TRBV19 combines with J gene TRBJ2-5; unclear D gene. V was shortened by 3 bases and J by 6 bases, with 14 bases between the two germline ends. Germline V gene data show CDR1 as LNHDA and CDR2 as SQIVND (reference sequence). CDR3 length: 14 residues. The CDR3 protein is CASSMVQSPQTQYF. The CDR3 DNA is TGTGCCAGTAGTATGGTACAGAGCCCTCAGACCCAGTACTTC.

V is TRBV5-1 and J is TRBJ2-3; D is perhaps TRBD1 (5 bases). The germline gives CDR1 SGHRS, CDR2 YFSETQ. Trimming left V 6 bases short and J 2 bases short, with 16 bases between. This CDR3 has 15 residues. This CDR3 is CASIVGQGYTDTQYF. CDR3 in DNA: TGCGCCAGCATCGTCGGGCAGGGCTACACAGATACGCAGTATTTT.